A selection of T cell receptor beta chains follows, all from one sample in a study of CD8+ T cells in alopecia areata. Measured with immunoSEQ multiplex PCR; TCRdb has only the in-frame clones, and not every one. The sample includes 150,000 to 200,000 clones, roughly 60% seen only once; the top ten take about 1.3%. Sequenced here: CD4+ T cells sorted from blood, sampled around week 50, from a patient treated with tofacitinib. These receptors were taken from a human donor with alopecia areata. CDR3s include the opening cysteine and the closing phenylalanine or tryptophan. A D gene is named only where the DNA matches it firmly. Expanded clones get a size class; other rows say once, few or many, or leave the size out.

-,-,TRBJ1-1,TRBV29-1,TGCAGCGTTAGGGACCGATTGAACACTGAAGCTTTCTTT,CSVRDRLNTEAFF
-,-,TRBJ1-1,TRBV30,TGTGCCTGGAGTCCCAGGGTAGAAGCTTTCTTT,CAWSPRVEAFF
-,-,TRBJ2-1,TRBV10-3,TGTGCCATCAGTGAGGCAGGGTGGAATGAGCAGTTCTTC,CAISEAGWNEQFF
-,-,TRBJ1-6,TRBV19,TGTGCCAGTAGCCCTGGTGGAGATTCACCCCTCCACTTT,CASSPGGDSPLHF
-,-,TRBJ2-5,TRBV30,TGTGCCTGGACCGCGAGTAAAGAGACCCAGTACTTC,CAWTASKETQYF
-,-,TRBJ1-5,TRBV30,TGTGCCTGGAGTGCCGGGACGGAGGGCCAGGTGCCCCAGCATTTT,CAWSAGTEGQVPQHF
-,-,TRBJ2-5,TRBV20-1,TGCAGTGCAGCCCCTAGGGAGACCCAGTACTTC,CSAAPRETQYF
few,-,TRBJ2-5,TRBV7-2,TGTGCCAGCAGCTTTAGCAGTCAAGAGACCCAGTACTTC,CASSFSSQETQYF
-,-,TRBJ2-3,TRBV29-1,TGCAGCGTTGACAGGGGCACAGATACGCAGTATTTT,CSVDRGTDTQYF
once,-,TRBJ1-2,TRBV4-3,TGCGCCAGCAGCCAAGAACGACAGGTGACTGGCTACACCTTC,CASSQERQVTGYTF
-,-,TRBJ1-2,TRBV28,TGTGCCAGCAGTTTATCCGACAGATTCTATGGCTACACCTTC,CASSLSDRFYGYTF
-,-,TRBJ1-5,TRBV6-6,TGTGCCAGCAGTCTTCGTGGGGGTCAGCCCCAGCATTTT,CASSLRGGQPQHF
-,TRBD2,TRBJ2-3,TRBV6-6,TGTGCCAGCAGGTATACTAGCGACACAGATACGCAGTATTTT,CASRYTSDTDTQYF
-,-,TRBJ2-4,TRBV29-1,TGCAGCGTGGGAACGATAGCCAAAAACATTCAGTACTTC,CSVGTIAKNIQYF
-,TRBD2,TRBJ2-2,TRBV30,TGTGCCTGGAGTCTAGCGGGGGCCTACACCGGGGAGCTGTTTTTT,CAWSLAGAYTGELFF
-,-,TRBJ1-1,TRBV29-1,TGCAGCGCCCGGGAGGGGCCGCGGAACACTGAAGCTTTCTTT,CSAREGPRNTEAFF
-,-,TRBJ1-4,TRBV27,TGTGCCAGCAGTAAGGGATCTAATGAAAAACTGTTTTTT,CASSKGSNEKLFF
-,TRBD1,TRBJ2-3,TRBV29-1,TGCAGCGCCCTTGACAGGGCGACGCAGTATTTT,CSALDRATQYF
once,TRBD1,TRBJ2-7,TRBV6-5,TGTGCCAGCAGTCCAAGACAGGGGAGATACGAGCAGTACTTC,CASSPRQGRYEQYF
-,-,TRBJ1-1,TRBV30,TGTGCCTCTAGCAGGGGACTGACTGAAGCTTTCTTT,CASSRGLTEAFF
-,TRBD1,TRBJ1-6,TRBV7-2,TGTGCCAGCAGACAGACAGGGGGCAATTCACCCCTCCACTTT,CASRQTGGNSPLHF
-,TRBD1,TRBJ1-5,TRBV30,TGTGCCTGGAGTGTGAGGGCAGGGGGCCATCAGCCCCAGCATTTT,CAWSVRAGGHQPQHF
-,-,TRBJ2-3,TRBV29-1,TGCAGCGTGGTCCAGGGCAGCGGGGATACGCAGTATTTT,CSVVQGSGDTQYF
medium-sized,TRBD2,TRBJ2-5,TRBV10-3,TGTGCCATCAGTGCCCTCGGGACTAGCGAAGAGACCCAGTACTTC,CAISALGTSEETQYF
-,-,TRBJ1-2,TRBV29-1,TGCAGCGTTGATTTGGGAGCTAACTATGGCTACACCTTC,CSVDLGANYGYTF
-,-,TRBJ2-3,TRBV29-1,TGCAGCGTGAGGATCAGGGTGGATACGCAGTATTTT,CSVRIRVDTQYF
few,-,TRBJ1-1,TRBV4-3,TGCGCCAGCAGCCAAGAGTGGGGAAGGCTAGGGAACACTGAAGCTTTCTTT,CASSQEWGRLGNTEAFF
-,-,TRBJ2-7,TRBV11-3,TGTGCCAGCAGCTTTTACGGGGGCCCTTCCTACGAGCAGTACTTC,CASSFYGGPSYEQYF
-,TRBD1,TRBJ2-3,TRBV14,TGTGCCAGCAGCCAGGACAGGGGTACGCAGTATTTT,CASSQDRGTQYF
-,-,TRBJ2-5,TRBV7-2,TGTGCCAGCAGCTTAGCGCCGGGACGCGTAGAGACCCAGTACTTC,CASSLAPGRVETQYF
-,-,TRBJ2-3,TRBV7-9,TGTGCCAGCAGCTTTGGTGGGGCCACAGATACGCAGTATTTT,CASSFGGATDTQYF
-,TRBD1,TRBJ1-2,TRBV29-1,TGCAGCGTTGGACAGGGAAGAACCTATGGCTACACCTTC,CSVGQGRTYGYTF
-,-,TRBJ1-1,TRBV14,TGTGCCAGCAGCCAAGAATGGGGTAGGACTGAAGCTTTCTTT,CASSQEWGRTEAFF